A selection of T cell receptor beta chains follows, all from one sample in a study of CD8 T cells in Susac syndrome. TCRdb itself ran the immunoSEQ multiplex PCR reads through MiXCR, one entry per CDR3 protein. The repertoire includes under 90,000 distinct CDR3 sequences, about 92% of them detected once, and around 0.52% sits in the top ten. The specimen was CD4+ T cells from PBMCs. Receptors originate from a human donor with Susac syndrome. Each CDR3 is given without its conserved first and last residue.

v_call: TRBV14
j_call: TRBJ2-1
cdr3_length: 14
cdr3_aa: ASSQDARDGFNEQF

v_call: TRBV2
j_call: TRBJ2-6
cdr3_length: 12
cdr3_aa: GTGGDSGANVLT

v_call: TRBV7-2
j_call: TRBJ2-7
cdr3_length: 12
cdr3_aa: ASSLGQAAYEQY

v_call: TRBV18
j_call: TRBJ1-5
cdr3_length: 11
cdr3_aa: ASSGGFGQPQH

v_call: TRBV10-3
j_call: TRBJ2-3
cdr3_length: 9
cdr3_aa: AISESDTQY

v_call: TRBV7-2
j_call: TRBJ1-5
cdr3_length: 13
cdr3_aa: ASSLARGSNQPQH

v_call: TRBV5-4
j_call: TRBJ1-1
cdr3_length: 12
cdr3_aa: ASSPGTGRTEAF

v_call: TRBV2
j_call: TRBJ1-2
cdr3_length: 11
cdr3_aa: ASTPQYAYGYT

v_call: TRBV20-1
j_call: TRBJ1-2
cdr3_length: 10
cdr3_aa: SATQGAGGYT

v_call: TRBV30
j_call: TRBJ2-1
cdr3_length: 10
cdr3_aa: AWSALGEEQF

v_call: TRBV30
j_call: TRBJ2-7
cdr3_length: 10
cdr3_aa: AWGLRPFEQY